This entry lists 21 T cell receptor beta chains sequenced from one sample in a study of T cells of healthy individuals. TCRdb re-called the 5' RACE reads through MiXCR, storing one row per CDR3 protein. Of 50,000 to 55,000 distinct CDR3 sequences listed, about 15% are singletons. All receptors derive from a human donor in good health.

The table lists this clonotype with a few counts. The gene calls are TRBV7-9 and TRBJ2-7, with D unclear. The length of the CDR3 is 15 residues. Germline loops: CDR1 SEHNR, CDR2 FQNEAQ (reference sequence). Trimming removed 2 bases at V and 4 bases at J, with 15 bases between. CDR3 protein: CASSLSGPPSYEQYF. CDR3 nucleotides: TGTGCCAGCAGCTTATCCGGACCCCCCTCGTACGAGCAGTACTTC.

This clonotype was found many times. The chain uses TRBV20-1 and TRBJ1-2, with a possible D match to TRBD1 (6 bases). The V and J ends lost 1 base and 2 bases respectively, with 11 bases between them. CDR3 length: 14 residues. Germline CDR1 and CDR2: DFQATT and SNEGSKA (reference sequence). For the CDR3, the DNA is TGCAGTGCTAGAGTGGCGGGGGCAAACTATGGCTACACCTTC. It translates to CSARVAGANYGYTF.

The chain uses TRBV5-1 and TRBJ2-3; tentatively, D is TRBD1 (6 bases). The CDR3 consists of 15 residues. V shed 2 bases and J shed 1 base, with 11 bases lying between them. Germline V gene data show CDR1 as SGHRS and CDR2 as YFSETQ. The CDR3 spells CASSLQGGGTDTQYF. The CDR3 DNA follows: TGCGCCAGCAGCTTACAGGGTGGAGGCACAGATACGCAGTATTTT.

This clonotype showed up just a few times. The chain uses TRBV19 and TRBJ2-7; D is ambiguous. Trimming removed 0 bases at V and 2 bases at J, with 8 bases between. Germline V CDR1 and CDR2: LNHDA, SQIVND (reference sequence). This CDR3 contains 14 residues. The chain's CDR3 is CASSIDRQAYEQYF. The CDR3 bases are TGTGCCAGTAGTATAGACCGCCAGGCCTACGAGCAGTACTTC.

At least ten counts were recorded for this clonotype. The V and J genes are TRBV5-6 and TRBJ1-1; D ambiguous. The germline V gene has CDR1 SGHDT and CDR2 YYEEEE. This CDR3 region has 14 residues. V gave up 1 base and J gave up 4 bases, with 11 bases separating them. The CDR3 loop is CASSLTPGGTEAFF. In nucleotides, the CDR3 is TGTGCCAGCAGCTTGACACCAGGCGGCACTGAAGCTTTCTTT. Full variable domain (rest looked up from reference TRBV5-6 and TRBJ1-1): DAGVTQSPTHLIKTRGQQVTLRCSPKSGHDTVSWYQQALGQGPQFIFQYYEEEERQRGNFPDRFSGHQFPNYSSELNVNALLLGDSALYLCASSLTPGGTEAFFGQGTRLTVV.

Ten or more counts support this clonotype. The chain employs TRBV29-1 and TRBJ1-5; the D gene is possibly TRBD1 (6 bases). Trimming left V 6 bases short and J 2 bases short, with 14 bases between. The CDR3 has 14 amino acids. The germline V gene has CDR1 SQVTM and CDR2 ANQGSEA. The CDR3 coding sequence is TGCAGCGTCCGGGGGCAGGGTGGCAATCAGCCCCAGCATTTT. Amino acid sequence: CSVRGQGGNQPQHF.

In this sample, this clonotype turned up many times. The chain carries TRBV6-5 and TRBJ2-3; 9 positions agree with TRBD1. This CDR3 has 15 amino acids. V lost 10 bases to trimming and J lost 3 bases; unmatched junction nucleotides: 11. Germline V CDR1 and CDR2: MNHEY, SVGAGI. As DNA, the CDR3 is TGTGCCATAGGAACAGGGGGCGGAGAGACAGATACGCAGTATTTT. Translated: CAIGTGGGETDTQYF.

There are many counts of this clonotype. The chain is built from TRBV12-5 and TRBJ1-5; D unresolved. Deletions cut 2 bases from V and 3 bases from J, with 5 bases between. This CDR3 spans 13 amino acids. Germline assignment: CDR1 LGHNT and CDR2 FRNRAP. The CDR3 protein is CASGLISNQPQHF. CDR3 coding DNA: TGTGCTAGTGGTTTGATCTCCAATCAGCCCCAGCATTTT.

The chain is built from TRBV10-3 and TRBJ1-6; D is undetermined. The CDR3 is 13 residues long. Germline CDR1 ENHRY, CDR2 SYGVKD. Trimming took 10 bases from V and 7 from J, leaving 14 bases between them. The CDR3 loop reads CATAGYENSPLHF. DNA of the CDR3: TGTGCCACCGCAGGATACGAGAATTCACCCCTCCACTTT.

This clonotype appeared a few times. This chain connects TRBV7-9 to TRBJ1-4; 7 bases fit TRBD1. The germline V gene has CDR1 SEHNR and CDR2 FQNEAQ (reference sequence). The trim removed 5 bases at V and 3 bases at J, leaving 6 bases unmatched. This CDR3 contains 15 residues. The CDR3 spells CASSTGVGANEKLFF. DNA for the CDR3: TGTGCCAGCAGCACAGGGGTAGGAGCTAATGAAAAACTGTTTTTT.

This clonotype was counted many times. The chain couples TRBV7-6 to TRBJ2-3, with D perhaps TRBD1 (5 bases). Trimming removed 3 bases from V and 1 base from J, with 17 bases in between. The germline V gene encodes CDR1 SGHVS and CDR2 FNYEAQ. The CDR3 loop spans 17 amino acids. The CDR3 sequence is CASSLNSRQIRTDTQYF. CDR3 DNA sequence: TGTGCCAGCAGCTTGAACTCGAGACAGATCCGCACAGATACGCAGTATTTT. Full variable domain (remainder filled in from reference TRBV7-6 and TRBJ2-3): GAGVSQSPRYKVTKRGQDVALRCDPISGHVSLYWYRQALGQGPEFLTYFNYEAQQDKSGLPNDRFSAERPEGSISTLTIQRTEQRDSAMYRCASSLNSRQIRTDTQYFGPGTRLTVL.

The rearrangement joins TRBV20-1 to TRBJ1-3; the D gene is possibly TRBD1 (6 bases). V gave up 3 bases and J gave up 4 bases, with 10 bases separating them. The CDR3 loop spans 13 amino acids. Per the germline V gene, CDR1 is DFQATT and CDR2 is SNEGSKA (reference sequence). The CDR3 region is CSASGGQGNTIYF. The CDR3 DNA sequence: TGCAGTGCTAGCGGGGGGCAGGGAAACACCATATATTTT.

This clonotype is termed medium-sized. The chain combines TRBV24-1 with TRBJ2-7; D is uncertain. The CDR3 is 12 amino acids. Germline-derived CDR1 and CDR2 are KGHDR and SFDVKD. Trimming stripped 3 bases from V and 2 bases from J, with 4 bases between. CDR3 residues: CATSDGPYEQYF. DNA for the CDR3: TGTGCCACCAGTGATGGCCCCTACGAGCAGTACTTC.

The chain employs TRBV20-1 and TRBJ2-1; TRBD2 matches at 13 bases. Germline CDR1 DFQATT, CDR2 SNEGSKA (reference sequence). After removal of 6 bases from V and 6 bases from J, the junction contained 11 bases not matched to a gene. The CDR3 is made up of 16 amino acids. The CDR3 DNA sequence: TGCAGTGCCCATGCTGTTACTAGCGGGAGGGCCAATGAGCAGTTCTTC. Amino acid sequence: CSAHAVTSGRANEQFF.

A note on this clonotype: A read error may be the cause here, since a much bigger clone is one base away. The rearrangement uses TRBV7-2 and TRBJ2-5; tentative D call: TRBD2 (6 bases). Germline loops: CDR1 SGHTA, CDR2 FQGNSA. This CDR3 has 16 amino acids. Trimming left V 5 bases short and J 5 bases short, with 21 bases between. DNA of the CDR3: TGTGCCAGCAGCCAGTCGGGCGGGGTGGTTTATGAGACCCAGTACTTC. Its protein is CASSQSGGVVYETQYF.

This clonotype showed up just a few times. The chain joins TRBV20-1 to TRBJ2-7; TRBD2 matches at 14 bases. V dropped 3 bases and J dropped 9; count of bases not matched to a gene: 7. This CDR3 is 14 amino acids long. CDR1 is DFQATT, CDR2 SNEGSKA, per germline (reference sequence). The CDR3 region has the DNA TGCAGTGCTAGCGGGACTAGCGGGGGCTCGGGGCAGTACTTC. This encodes CSASGTSGGSGQYF.

In its sample, this clonotype was seen many times. This chain uses TRBV6-6 with TRBJ1-2; D unresolved. Trimming shortened V by 0 bases and J by 7 bases, and 21 bases separated the two germline ends. The CDR3 has 17 residues. Germline-derived CDR1 and CDR2 are MNHNY and SVGAGI (reference sequence). CDR3 nucleotides: TGTGCCAGCAGTTACTCGAGTCGGACGGAACAGTCGGTTGGCTACACCTTC. Residues: CASSYSSRTEQSVGYTF.

The rearrangement joins TRBV10-3 to TRBJ2-5; D unclear. CDR3 length: 14 amino acids. Trimming stripped 0 bases from V and 7 bases from J, with 12 bases between. CDR1 ENHRY and CDR2 SYGVKD come from the germline V gene. CDR3 bases: TGTGCCATCAGTGAGTCGGGGAATCGGGCGACCCAGTACTTC. Its translation is CAISESGNRATQYF.

This chain connects TRBV5-4 to TRBJ2-5; the match to TRBD1 covers 8 bases. After removal of 4 bases from V and 4 bases from J, the junction contained 3 bases not matched to a gene. Germline V gene lookup returns CDR1 SGHNT and CDR2 YYREEE (reference sequence). The CDR3 length is 13 residues. CDR3 nucleotide sequence: TGTGCCAGCAGCCGTGACAGGGGAGAGACCCAGTACTTC. Encoded protein: CASSRDRGETQYF. Together with reference TRBV5-4 and TRBJ2-5, the CDR3 gives the full variable domain: ETGVTQSPTHLIKTRGQQVTLRCSSQSGHNTVSWYQQALGQGPQFIFQYYREEENGRGNFPPRFSGLQFPNYSSELNVNALELDDSALYLCASSRDRGETQYFGPGTRLLVL.

This clonotype is a singleton in its sample. This sequence may be a read error, since a much larger clone differs from it by one base. This rearrangement joins TRBV27 to TRBJ1-5, with 10 bases matching TRBD1. The length of the CDR3 is 15 residues. Germline lookup yields CDR1 MNHEY and CDR2 SMNVEV (reference sequence). The CDR3, as DNA: TGTGCCAGCAGTTTGGGGACAGGGGTTAATCAGCACCAGCATTTT. Translated, it gives CASSLGTGVNQHQHF.

The chain joins TRBV20-1 to TRBJ1-5, with D tentatively TRBD1 (5 bases). The V gene's germline CDR1 is DFQATT and CDR2 SNEGSKA (reference sequence). CDR3 size: 14 residues. V was cut by 6 bases and J by 1 base, with 13 bases left in between. Here the CDR3 DNA reads TGCAGTGCCCCCGGCGGGGGAAGCAATCAGCCCCAGCATTTT. Translation gives CSAPGGGSNQPQHF.